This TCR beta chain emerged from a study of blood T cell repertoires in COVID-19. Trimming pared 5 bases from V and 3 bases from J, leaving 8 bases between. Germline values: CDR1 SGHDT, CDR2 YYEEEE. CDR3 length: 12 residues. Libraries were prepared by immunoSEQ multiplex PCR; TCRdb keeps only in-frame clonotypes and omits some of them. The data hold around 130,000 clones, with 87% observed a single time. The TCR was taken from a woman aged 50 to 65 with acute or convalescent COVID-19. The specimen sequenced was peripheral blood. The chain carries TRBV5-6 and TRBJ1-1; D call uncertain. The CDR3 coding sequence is TGTGCCAGCAGGAGGGCTGACACTGAAGCTTTCTTT. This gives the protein CASRRADTEAFF.